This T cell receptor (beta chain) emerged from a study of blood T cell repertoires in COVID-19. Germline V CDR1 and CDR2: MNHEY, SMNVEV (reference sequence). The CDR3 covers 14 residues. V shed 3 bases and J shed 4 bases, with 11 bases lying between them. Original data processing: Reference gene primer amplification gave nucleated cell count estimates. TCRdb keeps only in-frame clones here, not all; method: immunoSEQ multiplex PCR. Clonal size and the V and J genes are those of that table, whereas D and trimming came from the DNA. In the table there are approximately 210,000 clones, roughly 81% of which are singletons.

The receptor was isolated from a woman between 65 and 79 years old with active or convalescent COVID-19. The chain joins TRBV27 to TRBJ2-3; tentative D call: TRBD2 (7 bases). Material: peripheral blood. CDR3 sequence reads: CASSFRGAPDTQYF. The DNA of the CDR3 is TGTGCCAGCAGTTTTCGGGGGGCCCCAGATACGCAGTATTTT.